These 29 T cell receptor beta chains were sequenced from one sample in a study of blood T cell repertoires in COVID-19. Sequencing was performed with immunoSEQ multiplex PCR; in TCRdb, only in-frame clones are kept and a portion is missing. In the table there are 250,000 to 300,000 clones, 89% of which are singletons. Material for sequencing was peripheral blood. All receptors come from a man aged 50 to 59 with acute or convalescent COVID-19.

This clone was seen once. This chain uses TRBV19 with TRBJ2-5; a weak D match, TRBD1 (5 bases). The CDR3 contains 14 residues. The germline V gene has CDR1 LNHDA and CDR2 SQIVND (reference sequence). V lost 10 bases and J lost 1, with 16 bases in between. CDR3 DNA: TGTGCCACCTCCTTGCGTGGGGCCCAAGAGACCCAGTACTTC. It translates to CATSLRGAQETQYF. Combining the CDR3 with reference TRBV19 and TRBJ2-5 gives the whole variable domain DGGITQSPKYLFRKEGQNVTLSCEQNLNHDAMYWYRQDPGQGLRLIYYSQIVNDFQKGDIAEGYSVSREKKESFPLTVTSAQKNPTAFYLCATSLRGAQETQYFGPGTRLLVL.

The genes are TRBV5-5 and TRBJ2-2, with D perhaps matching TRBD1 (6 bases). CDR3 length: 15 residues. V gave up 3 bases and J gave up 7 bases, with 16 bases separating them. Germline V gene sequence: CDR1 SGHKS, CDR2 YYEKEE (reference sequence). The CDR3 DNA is TGTGCCAGCAGCTGGTGGGACAACCTGAGCGGGGAGCTGTTTTTT. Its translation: CASSWWDNLSGELFF.

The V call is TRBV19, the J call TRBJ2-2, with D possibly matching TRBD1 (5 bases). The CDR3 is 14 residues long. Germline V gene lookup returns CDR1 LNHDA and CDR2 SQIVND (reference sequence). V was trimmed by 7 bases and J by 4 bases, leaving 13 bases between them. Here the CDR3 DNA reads TGTGCCAGTACCGAACAGGCTACCACCGGGGAGCTGTTTTTT. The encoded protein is CASTEQATTGELFF.

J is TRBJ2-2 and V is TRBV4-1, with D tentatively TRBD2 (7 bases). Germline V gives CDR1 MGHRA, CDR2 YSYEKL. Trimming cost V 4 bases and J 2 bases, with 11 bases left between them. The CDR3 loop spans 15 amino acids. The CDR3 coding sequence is TGCGCCAGCAGCCGGGCGGGGGCCAACACCGGGGAGCTGTTTTTT. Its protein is CASSRAGANTGELFF.

CDR3 coding DNA: TGTGCCAGTAGTATGGCAGGGGCTAGCACTGAAGCTTTCTTT. It yields the protein CASSMAGASTEAFF. V is TRBV19 and J is TRBJ1-1; D might be TRBD1 (6 bases). The CDR3 length is 14 residues. Germline CDR1 LNHDA, CDR2 SQIVND (reference sequence). The V end lost 3 bases, the J end lost 4 bases, and 12 bases lay between the germline ends. The full variable domain, in which reference TRBV19 and TRBJ1-1 provide the parts outside the CDR3, is DGGITQSPKYLFRKEGQNVTLSCEQNLNHDAMYWYRQDPGQGLRLIYYSQIVNDFQKGDIAEGYSVSREKKESFPLTVTSAQKNPTAFYLCASSMAGASTEAFFGQGTRLTVV.

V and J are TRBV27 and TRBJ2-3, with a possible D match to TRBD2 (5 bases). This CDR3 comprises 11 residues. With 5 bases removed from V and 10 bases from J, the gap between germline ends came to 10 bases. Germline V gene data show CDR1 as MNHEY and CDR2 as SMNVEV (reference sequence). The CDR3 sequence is CASSTTSSQYF. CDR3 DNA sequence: TGTGCCAGCAGTACTACTAGTTCGCAGTATTTT.

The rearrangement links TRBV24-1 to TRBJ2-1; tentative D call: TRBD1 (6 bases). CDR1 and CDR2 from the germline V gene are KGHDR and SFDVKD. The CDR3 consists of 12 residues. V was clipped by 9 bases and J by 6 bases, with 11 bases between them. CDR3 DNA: TGTGCCACCTCCGACAGGTCCAATGAGCAGTTCTTC. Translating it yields CATSDRSNEQFF.

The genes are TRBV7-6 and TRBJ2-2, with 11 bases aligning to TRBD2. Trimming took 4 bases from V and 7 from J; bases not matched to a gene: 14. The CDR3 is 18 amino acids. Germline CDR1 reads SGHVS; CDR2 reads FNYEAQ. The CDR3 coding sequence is TGTGCCAGCAGCTCCCCCCTCTCTAGCGGGGGGTCAGGCGGGGAGCTGTTTTTT. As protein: CASSSPLSSGGSGGELFF.

In DNA, the CDR3 is TGTGCCATCAGAGACTCCACAGGGAACACTGAAGCTTTCTTT. Encoded protein: CAIRDSTGNTEAFF. The V call is TRBV10-3, the J call TRBJ1-1, with D perhaps matching TRBD1 (5 bases). This CDR3 region has 14 residues. Trimming took off 6 bases at V and 1 base at J, with 12 bases between the two ends. Germline CDR1 ENHRY, CDR2 SYGVKD.

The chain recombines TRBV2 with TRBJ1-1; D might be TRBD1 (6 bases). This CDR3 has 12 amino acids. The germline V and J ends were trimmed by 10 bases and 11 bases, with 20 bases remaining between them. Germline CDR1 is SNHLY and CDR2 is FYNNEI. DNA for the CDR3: TGTGCCAACATGGGGACAATCAGAGAGGCTTTCTTT. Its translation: CANMGTIREAFF.

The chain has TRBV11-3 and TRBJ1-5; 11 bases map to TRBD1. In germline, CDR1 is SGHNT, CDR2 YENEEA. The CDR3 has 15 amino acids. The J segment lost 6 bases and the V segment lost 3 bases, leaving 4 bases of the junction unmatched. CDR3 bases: TGTGCCAGCAGCTTTGGACAGGGGGCAGGTCAGCCCCAGCATTTT. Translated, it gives CASSFGQGAGQPQHF.

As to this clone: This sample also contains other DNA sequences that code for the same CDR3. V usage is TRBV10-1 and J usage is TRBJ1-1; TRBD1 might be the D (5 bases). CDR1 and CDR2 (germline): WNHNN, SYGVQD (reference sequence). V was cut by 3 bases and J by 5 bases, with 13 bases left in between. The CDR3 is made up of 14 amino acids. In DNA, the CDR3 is TGCGCCAGCAGTGAATCGGGGGGTGGTACTGAAGCTTTCTTT. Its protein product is CASSESGGGTEAFF.

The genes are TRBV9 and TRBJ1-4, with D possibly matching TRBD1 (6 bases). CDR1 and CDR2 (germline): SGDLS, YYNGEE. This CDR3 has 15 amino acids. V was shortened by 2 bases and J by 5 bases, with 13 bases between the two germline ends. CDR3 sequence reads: CASSVQGTPNEKLFF. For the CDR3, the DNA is TGTGCCAGCAGCGTTCAGGGGACACCAAATGAAAAACTGTTTTTT.

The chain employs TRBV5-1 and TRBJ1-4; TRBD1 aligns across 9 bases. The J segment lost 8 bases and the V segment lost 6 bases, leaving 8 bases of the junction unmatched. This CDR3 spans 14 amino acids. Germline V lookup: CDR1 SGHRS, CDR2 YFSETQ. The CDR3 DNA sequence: TGCGCCAGCACCTCCGGGACAGGGAGAGAAAAACTGTTTTTT. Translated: CASTSGTGREKLFF.

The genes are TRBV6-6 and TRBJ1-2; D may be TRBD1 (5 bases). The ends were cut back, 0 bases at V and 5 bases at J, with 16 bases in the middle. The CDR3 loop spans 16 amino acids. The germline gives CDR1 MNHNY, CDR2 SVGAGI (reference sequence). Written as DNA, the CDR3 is TGTGCCAGCAGTTACTCCCGGGGGGGGACCGGATATGGCTACACCTTC. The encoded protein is CASSYSRGGTGYGYTF.

The CDR3 sequence is CASSLERGRGGEQYF. In DNA, the CDR3 is TGTGCCAGCAGCTTAGAACGAGGCAGGGGCGGTGAGCAGTACTTC. This sequence joins TRBV11-2 and TRBJ2-7; possibly TRBD1 for D (6 bases). Germline V gene lookup returns CDR1 SGHAT and CDR2 FQNNGV. The length of the CDR3 is 15 residues. Trimming removed 0 bases at V and 7 bases at J, with 16 bases between.

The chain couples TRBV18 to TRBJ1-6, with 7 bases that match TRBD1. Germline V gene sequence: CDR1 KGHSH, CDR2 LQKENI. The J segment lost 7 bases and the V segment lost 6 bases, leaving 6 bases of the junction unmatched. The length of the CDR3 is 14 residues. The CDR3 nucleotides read TGTGCCAGCTCTCCCATGACAGGGAATTCACCCCTCCACTTT. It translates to CASSPMTGNSPLHF.

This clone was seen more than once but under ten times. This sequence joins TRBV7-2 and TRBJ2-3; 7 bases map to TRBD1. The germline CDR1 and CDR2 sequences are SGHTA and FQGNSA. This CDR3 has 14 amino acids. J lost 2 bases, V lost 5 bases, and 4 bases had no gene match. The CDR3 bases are TGTGCCAGCAGCCGGGACAGATACACAGATACGCAGTATTTT. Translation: CASSRDRYTDTQYF.

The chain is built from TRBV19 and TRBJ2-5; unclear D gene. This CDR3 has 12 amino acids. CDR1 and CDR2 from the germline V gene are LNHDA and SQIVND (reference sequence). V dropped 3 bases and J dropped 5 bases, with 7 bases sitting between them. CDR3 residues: CASSIETETQYF. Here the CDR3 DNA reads TGTGCCAGTAGTATCGAAACTGAGACCCAGTACTTC. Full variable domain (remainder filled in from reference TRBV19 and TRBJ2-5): DGGITQSPKYLFRKEGQNVTLSCEQNLNHDAMYWYRQDPGQGLRLIYYSQIVNDFQKGDIAEGYSVSREKKESFPLTVTSAQKNPTAFYLCASSIETETQYFGPGTRLLVL.

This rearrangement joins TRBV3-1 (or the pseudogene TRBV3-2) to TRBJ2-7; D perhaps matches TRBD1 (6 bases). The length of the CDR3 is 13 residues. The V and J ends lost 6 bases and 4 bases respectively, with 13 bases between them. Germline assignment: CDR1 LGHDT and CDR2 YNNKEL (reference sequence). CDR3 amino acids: CASRQLGQYEQYF. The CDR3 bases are TGTGCCAGCAGGCAACTCGGACAGTACGAGCAGTACTTC.

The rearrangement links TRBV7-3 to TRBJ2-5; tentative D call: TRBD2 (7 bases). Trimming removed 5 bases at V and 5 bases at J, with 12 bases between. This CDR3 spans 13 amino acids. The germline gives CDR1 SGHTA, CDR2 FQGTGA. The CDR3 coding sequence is TGTGCCAGCAGCCGGGGGGCCGTGGAGACCCAGTACTTC. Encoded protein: CASSRGAVETQYF.

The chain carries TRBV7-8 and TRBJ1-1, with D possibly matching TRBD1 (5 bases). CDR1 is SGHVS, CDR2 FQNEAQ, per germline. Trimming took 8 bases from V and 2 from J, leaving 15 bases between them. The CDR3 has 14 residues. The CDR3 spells CASSREVRNTEAFF. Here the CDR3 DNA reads TGTGCCAGCTCCAGGGAAGTGAGAAACACTGAAGCTTTCTTT. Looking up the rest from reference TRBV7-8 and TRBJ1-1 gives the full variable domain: GAGVSQSPRYKVAKRGQDVALRCDPISGHVSLFWYQQALGQGPEFLTYFQNEAQLDKSGLPSDRFFAERPEGSVSTLKIQRTQQEDSAVYLCASSREVRNTEAFFGQGTRLTVV.

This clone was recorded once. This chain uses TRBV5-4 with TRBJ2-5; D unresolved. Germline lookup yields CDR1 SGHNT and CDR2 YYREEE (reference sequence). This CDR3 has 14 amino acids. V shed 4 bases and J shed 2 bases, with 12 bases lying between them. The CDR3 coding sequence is TGTGCCAGCAGCCTACCCTACGTACAAGAGACCCAGTACTTC. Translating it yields CASSLPYVQETQYF.

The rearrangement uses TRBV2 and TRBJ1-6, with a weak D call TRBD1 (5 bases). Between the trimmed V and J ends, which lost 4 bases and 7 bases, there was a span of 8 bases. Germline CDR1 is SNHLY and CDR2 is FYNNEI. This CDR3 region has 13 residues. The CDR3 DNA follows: TGTGCCAGCAGTGTACAGGCGAATTCACCCCTCCACTTT. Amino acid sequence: CASSVQANSPLHF.

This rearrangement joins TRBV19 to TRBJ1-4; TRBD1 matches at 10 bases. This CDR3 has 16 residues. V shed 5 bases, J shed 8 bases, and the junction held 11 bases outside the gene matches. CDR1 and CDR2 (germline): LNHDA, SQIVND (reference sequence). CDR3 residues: CASSPDRGNLEEKLFF. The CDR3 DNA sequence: TGTGCCAGTAGTCCGGACAGGGGGAACCTTGAGGAAAAACTGTTTTTT.

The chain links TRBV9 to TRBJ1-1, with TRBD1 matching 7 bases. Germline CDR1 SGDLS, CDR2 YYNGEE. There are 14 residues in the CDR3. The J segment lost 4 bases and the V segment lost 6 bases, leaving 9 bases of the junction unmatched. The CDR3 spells CASTQGGWSTEAFF. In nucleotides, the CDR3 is TGTGCCAGCACCCAGGGGGGTTGGAGCACTGAAGCTTTCTTT. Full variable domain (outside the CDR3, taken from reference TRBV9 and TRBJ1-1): DSGVTQTPKHLITATGQRVTLRCSPRSGDLSVYWYQQSLDQGLQFLIQYYNGEERAKGNILERFSAQQFPDLHSELNLSSLELGDSALYFCASTQGGWSTEAFFGQGTRLTVV.

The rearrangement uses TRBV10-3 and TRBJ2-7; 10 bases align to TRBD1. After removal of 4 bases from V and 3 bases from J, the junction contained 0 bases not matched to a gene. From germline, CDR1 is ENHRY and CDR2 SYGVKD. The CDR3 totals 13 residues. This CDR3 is CAISGTGGYEQYF. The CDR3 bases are TGTGCCATCAGTGGGACAGGGGGCTACGAGCAGTACTTC.

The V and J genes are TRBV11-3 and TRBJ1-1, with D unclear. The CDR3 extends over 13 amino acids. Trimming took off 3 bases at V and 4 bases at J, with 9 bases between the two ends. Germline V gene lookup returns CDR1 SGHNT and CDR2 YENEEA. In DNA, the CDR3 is TGTGCCAGCAGCTTCTCGACGGGCACTGAAGCTTTCTTT. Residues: CASSFSTGTEAFF.

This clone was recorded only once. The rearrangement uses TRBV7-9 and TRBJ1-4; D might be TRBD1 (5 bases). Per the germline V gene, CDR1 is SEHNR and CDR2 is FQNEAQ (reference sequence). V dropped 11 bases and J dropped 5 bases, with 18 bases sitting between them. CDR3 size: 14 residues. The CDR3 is CAVSWPQGNEKLFF. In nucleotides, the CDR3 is TGTGCCGTATCGTGGCCTCAGGGCAATGAAAAACTGTTTTTT.